These T cell receptor beta chains were read from a single sample in a study of blood T cell repertoires in COVID-19. Sequencing used immunoSEQ multiplex PCR; TCRdb keeps in-frame clones, though not all of them. The sample consists of some 280,000 clones, about nine tenths of them appearing once. Sequencing was carried out using peripheral blood. These receptors all come from a woman between 40 and 55 years old who had recovered from COVID-19. Both conserved end residues are part of each CDR3. A D gene is named only where the DNA matches it firmly. Size values are once, few and many counts, or a class for expanded clones, and some rows have none.

J	D	size	V	CDR3	DNA
TRBJ1-2	TRBD1	-	TRBV7-2	CASSTGQGGIGYTF	TGTGCCAGCAGCACCGGACAGGGGGGTATAGGCTACACCTTC
TRBJ1-2	-	-	TRBV30	CAWSVRGFNYGYTF	TGTGCCTGGAGTGTAAGAGGGTTTAACTATGGCTACACCTTC
TRBJ2-7	-	-	TRBV28	CASSLNFSYEQYF	TGTGCCAGCAGTTTGAACTTCTCCTACGAGCAGTACTTC
TRBJ2-7	TRBD1	-	TRBV4-1	CASSQGGTGTGFYEQYF	TGCGCCAGCAGCCAGGGGGGAACCGGGACAGGGTTCTACGAGCAGTACTTC
TRBJ2-7	-	-	TRBV30	CAWSPRITYEQYF	TGTGCCTGGAGTCCCAGGATCACCTACGAGCAGTACTTC
TRBJ2-5	-	once	TRBV7-2	CASSATRGRETQYF	TGTGCCAGCAGCGCGACTAGGGGCAGGGAGACCCAGTACTTC
TRBJ2-7	TRBD1	-	TRBV4-1	CASSVTGVRSYEQYF	TGCGCCAGCAGCGTCACAGGGGTCAGGTCCTACGAGCAGTACTTC
TRBJ2-7	-	once	TRBV27	CASSLGGGPYEQYF	TGTGCCAGCAGTTTAGGGGGGGGGCCCTACGAGCAGTACTTC
TRBJ2-6	TRBD1	-	TRBV6-5	CAGQTGAGANVLTF	TGTGCCGGCCAAACAGGGGCTGGGGCCAACGTCCTGACTTTC
TRBJ2-3	-	once	TRBV7-8	CASSSSPGANTDTQYF	TGTGCCAGCAGCTCTTCTCCTGGAGCGAACACAGATACGCAGTATTTT
TRBJ2-2	TRBD2	few	TRBV9	CASSVTSAHTGELFF	TGTGCCAGCAGCGTGACTAGCGCCCACACCGGGGAGCTGTTTTTT
TRBJ2-1	-	-	TRBV29-1	CSVGTAGGNEQFF	TGCAGCGTCGGGACCGCCGGGGGCAATGAGCAGTTCTTC
TRBJ2-2	-	few	TRBV5-1	CASSLGAVNTGELFF	TGCGCCAGCAGTCTGGGAGCTGTCAACACCGGGGAGCTGTTTTTT
TRBJ2-5	TRBD1	-	TRBV23-1	CASKLDRGQETQYF	TGCGCCAGCAAACTGGACAGGGGACAAGAGACCCAGTACTTC
TRBJ2-7	-	-	TRBV28	CASRAAGIYEQYF	TGTGCCAGCAGGGCCGCTGGCATCTACGAGCAGTACTTC
TRBJ1-5	-	-	TRBV7-9	CASSAGGGLQPQHF	TGTGCCAGCAGCGCAGGCGGGGGGCTCCAGCCCCAGCATTTT
TRBJ2-7	TRBD1	-	TRBV12-3/TRBV12-4	CASMQDRVYEQYF	TGTGCCAGCATGCAGGACAGGGTCTACGAGCAGTACTTC
TRBJ1-2	TRBD1	-	TRBV5-1	CASSLVGGQGTGYTF	TGCGCCAGCAGCTTGGTGGGGGGACAGGGTACTGGCTACACCTTC
TRBJ1-1	TRBD1	-	TRBV19	CASRKLTGATEAFF	TGTGCCAGTAGGAAACTGACAGGGGCCACTGAAGCTTTCTTT
TRBJ1-1	TRBD1	-	TRBV24-1	CATSDTAGGNTEAFF	TGTGCCACCAGTGATACCGCAGGGGGGAACACTGAAGCTTTCTTT
TRBJ2-7	-	once	TRBV30	CAWSAVRGETYEQYF	TGTGCCTGGAGTGCCGTACGTGGAGAAACCTACGAGCAGTACTTC
TRBJ2-7	-	once	TRBV5-1	CASSLGRQKVPPYEQYF	TGCGCCAGCAGTTTGGGGAGACAGAAAGTCCCTCCCTACGAGCAGTACTTC
TRBJ1-5	-	once	TRBV12-3/TRBV12-4	CASSPVRGPQHF	TGTGCCAGCAGTCCCGTACGCGGGCCCCAGCATTTT
TRBJ2-5	-	-	TRBV30	CAWKGVKETQYF	TGTGCCTGGAAAGGAGTCAAAGAGACCCAGTACTTC
TRBJ2-5	-	-	TRBV27	CASSLAGAETQYF	TGTGCCAGCAGTTTAGCGGGGGCAGAGACCCAGTACTTC
TRBJ2-5	-	-	TRBV4-1	CASSQVVYQETQYF	TGCGCCAGCAGCCAAGTCGTCTACCAAGAGACCCAGTACTTC
TRBJ1-3	-	-	TRBV27	CASSSDRSSGNTIYF	TGTGCCAGCAGTTCCGACAGAAGCTCTGGAAACACCATATATTTT
TRBJ2-1	-	once	TRBV21-1	CASSKGGRADNEQFF	TGTGCCAGCAGCAAAGGTGGCAGGGCGGACAATGAGCAGTTCTTC
TRBJ1-6	-	-	TRBV27	CASRPGGKYNSPLHF	TGTGCCAGCCGGCCGGGGGGCAAGTATAATTCACCCCTCCACTTT
TRBJ2-4	-	-	TRBV19	CATLDREKNIQYF	TGTGCCACCTTAGACAGAGAGAAAAACATTCAGTACTTC
TRBJ2-4	TRBD2	-	TRBV11-2	CASSFVTGGLAGAKNIQYF	TGTGCCAGCAGCTTCGTGACAGGGGGACTAGCGGGAGCCAAAAACATTCAGTACTTC
TRBJ1-1	-	-	TRBV10-3	CAISESLQGHTEAFF	TGTGCCATCAGTGAGTCTTTACAGGGTCACACTGAAGCTTTCTTT